A single sample gave rise to the 16 T cell receptor beta chains below, sequenced in a study of blood T cell repertoires in COVID-19. Sequenced by immunoSEQ multiplex PCR; TCRdb stores in-frame clones only, minus some. The table shows some 200,000 clones, with 80% to 85% occurring only once. The sample consisted of peripheral blood. All receptors come from a woman older than 75 with COVID-19, enrolled during active disease.

The rearrangement links TRBV3-1 (or the pseudogene TRBV3-2) to TRBJ2-3; the match to TRBD2 covers 7 bases. The CDR3 contains 16 residues. Germline V gives CDR1 LGHDT, CDR2 YNNKEL (reference sequence). The V gene end was trimmed by 3 bases and the J gene end by 3 bases; junction bases not matched to a gene: 9. The CDR3 bases are TGTGCCAGCAGCCACGCGGGCGGGGGTTGGACAGATACGCAGTATTTT. This sequence encodes CASSHAGGGWTDTQYF.

CDR3 DNA sequence: TGTGCCAGCTCGGTCGGGACAGACGCAAATGAAAAACTGTTTTTT. The encoded protein is CASSVGTDANEKLFF. The chain is built from TRBV18 and TRBJ1-4; 7 positions match TRBD1. Losses at the gene ends were 6 bases for V and 5 bases for J; bases not matched to a gene: 9. This CDR3 has 15 amino acids. Germline CDR1 and CDR2: KGHSH and LQKENI.

The rearrangement uses TRBV28 and TRBJ1-1, with 7 positions matching TRBD1. Germline V gene sequence: CDR1 MDHEN, CDR2 SYDVKM. The CDR3 length is 17 residues. The V gene end was trimmed by 2 bases and the J gene end by 2 bases; junction bases not matched to a gene: 11. In DNA, the CDR3 is TGTGCCAGCAGTTTAAACAGGGGTGGCGGGGACAACACTGAAGCTTTCTTT. It yields the protein CASSLNRGGGDNTEAFF.

This chain joins TRBV5-1 and TRBJ2-1, with 11 bases identical to TRBD2. The CDR3 is 14 residues long. V shed 5 bases, J shed 9 bases, and the junction held 7 bases outside the gene matches. Germline values: CDR1 SGHRS, CDR2 YFSETQ. The CDR3, as DNA: TGCGCCAGCAGTACTAGCGGGGGCCACACTGAGCAGTTCTTC. This gives the protein CASSTSGGHTEQFF.

J is TRBJ2-2 and V is TRBV2; 7 nucleotides line up with TRBD2. Germline trimming cut 7 bases from V and 5 bases from J; bases unmatched to any gene: 10. This CDR3 has 15 amino acids. Per the germline V gene, CDR1 is SNHLY and CDR2 is FYNNEI. This CDR3 is CASTEAGVRTGELFF. Here the CDR3 DNA reads TGTGCCAGCACCGAGGCGGGAGTTCGGACCGGGGAGCTGTTTTTT.

Here the CDR3 DNA reads TGTGCCAGCAGTAGGACAGGGAACTACGAGCAGTACTTC. This gives the protein CASSRTGNYEQYF. The V call is TRBV6-5, the J call TRBJ2-7; 8 nucleotides match TRBD1. From germline, CDR1 is MNHEY and CDR2 SVGAGI. The CDR3 spans 13 residues. Trimming took 5 bases from V and 3 from J; bases not matched to a gene: 3.

V is TRBV19 and J is TRBJ1-5; no clear D gene. This CDR3 has 15 amino acids. Germline-derived CDR1 and CDR2 are LNHDA and SQIVND (reference sequence). Trimming took 7 bases from V and 2 from J, leaving 15 bases between them. The CDR3 loop reads CASTRIPTGNQPQHF. CDR3 in DNA: TGTGCCAGTACCAGGATTCCTACCGGCAATCAGCCCCAGCATTTT.

V usage is TRBV12-3 or TRBV12-4 and J usage is TRBJ2-5, with TRBD2 matching 10 bases. V gave up 10 bases and J gave up 4 bases; unmatched junction bases: 6. The CDR3 has 13 amino acids. Written as DNA, the CDR3 is TGTGCCACCAGCGGGGGGGCACTAGAGACCCAGTACTTC. It specifies CATSGGALETQYF.

The chain couples TRBV6-5 to TRBJ1-2; D ambiguous. V lost 5 bases and J 8 bases, leaving 21 bases between the germline ends. The CDR3 runs to 15 residues. Germline CDR1 reads MNHEY; CDR2 reads SVGAGI. The CDR3 protein is CASSTRGRTEGGYTF. CDR3 sequence (DNA): TGTGCCAGCAGTACCAGAGGACGGACTGAGGGCGGCTACACCTTC.

The V gene is TRBV28, the J gene TRBJ2-7, with TRBD2 identical over 10 bases. After removal of 5 bases from V and 6 bases from J, the junction contained 4 bases not matched to a gene. This CDR3 contains 13 residues. Germline CDR1 is MDHEN and CDR2 is SYDVKM. CDR3 in amino acids: CASSRAGGLEQYV. The CDR3 DNA reads as TGTGCCAGCAGTCGAGCGGGGGGGCTCGAGCAGTACGTC.

V usage is TRBV27 and J usage is TRBJ1-5; 7 bases align to TRBD1. Germline V gene sequence: CDR1 MNHEY, CDR2 SMNVEV (reference sequence). After removal of 4 bases from V and 3 bases from J, the junction contained 6 bases not matched to a gene. The length of the CDR3 is 15 residues. CDR3 DNA: TGTGCCAGCAGTTCCGGACAGGTTTACAATCAGCCCCAGCATTTT. This encodes CASSSGQVYNQPQHF.

The rearrangement uses TRBV9 and TRBJ2-1; 9 bases line up with TRBD2. There are 16 residues in the CDR3. With 3 bases clipped from V and 6 bases from J, the junction kept 10 bases outside the gene matches. CDR1 is SGDLS and CDR2 is YYNGEE in the germline V gene. The CDR3 spells CASSETGTSRLNEQFF. CDR3 bases: TGTGCCAGCAGCGAAACCGGGACTAGCAGACTCAATGAGCAGTTCTTC.

The chain carries TRBV10-3 and TRBJ1-5; D perhaps matches TRBD1 (5 bases). The CDR3 has 17 amino acids. Trimming removed 0 bases from V and 2 bases from J, with 14 bases in between. Germline V gene sequence: CDR1 ENHRY, CDR2 SYGVKD. CDR3 amino acids: CAISESQGAGGNQPQHF. For the CDR3, the DNA is TGTGCCATCAGTGAGTCGCAAGGGGCGGGGGGCAATCAGCCCCAGCATTTT.

On this clone: Its ends do not fully match the called genes, so a read error is possible. This chain uses TRBV2 with TRBJ2-1, with TRBD2 matching 9 bases. The CDR3 spans 14 residues. CDR1 and CDR2 from the germline V gene are SNHLY and FYNNEI. The CDR3 DNA reads TGTGCCAGCAGTGAACTCCTAGCGGGGTCGTCTACGGTCTTC. It codes for CASSELLAGSSTVF.

The chain couples TRBV5-1 to TRBJ1-1; D uncertain. CDR1 is SGHRS and CDR2 is YFSETQ in the germline V gene. Between the trimmed V and J ends, which lost 0 bases and 1 base, there was a span of 7 bases. This CDR3 contains 14 residues. In DNA form, the CDR3 reads TGCGCCAGCAGCTTGGCCAGAGGGAACACTGAAGCTTTCTTT. It encodes CASSLARGNTEAFF.

J is TRBJ1-6 and V is TRBV5-1; the match to TRBD1 covers 9 bases. CDR3 length: 16 residues. Germline V lookup: CDR1 SGHRS, CDR2 YFSETQ. After removal of 0 bases from V and 7 bases from J, the junction contained 5 bases not matched to a gene. This CDR3 reads CASSLESGQGNSPLHF. In DNA, the CDR3 is TGCGCCAGCAGCTTGGAAAGCGGACAGGGGAATTCACCCCTCCACTTT.